These 5 T cell receptor beta chains came from one sample sequenced in a study of cytomegalovirus exposure and HLA in healthy donors. 13 Jbeta primers and 60 Vbeta primers were used for the PCR. Using immunoSEQ multiplex PCR, the repertoire was profiled, and TCRdb retains in-frame clones only, with some absent. Here the sample spans fewer than 250,000 clones, around 82% being singletons. Sequences were obtained from PBMCs. The receptor set was obtained from a young man in good health and CMV-seronegative.

This chain joins TRBV29-1 and TRBJ1-4; the D gene is possibly TRBD1 (5 bases). The V end lost 4 bases, the J end lost 4 bases, and 10 bases lay between the germline ends. The CDR3 totals 13 residues. The germline V gene has CDR1 SQVTM and CDR2 ANQGSEA. For the CDR3, the DNA is TGCAGCGTTGCAGGGCTTGATAATGAAAAACTGTTTTTT. It is translated as CSVAGLDNEKLFF. The full variable domain, completed using reference TRBV29-1 and TRBJ1-4, is SAVISQKPSRDICQRGTSLTIQCQVDSQVTMMFWYRQQPGQSLTLIATANQGSEATYESGFVIDKFPISRPNLTFSTLTVSNMSPEDSSIYLCSVAGLDNEKLFFGSGTQLSVL.

The J gene is TRBJ2-4, the V gene TRBV11-2, with 9 positions matching TRBD1. J lost 5 bases, V lost 2 bases, and 10 bases had no gene match. The CDR3 consists of 17 residues. CDR1 and CDR2 from the germline V gene are SGHAT and FQNNGV. The CDR3 here is CASSLPRGQGRENIQYF. CDR3 bases: TGTGCCAGCAGCTTACCCAGAGGACAGGGGCGAGAAAACATTCAGTACTTC. The entire variable domain, with the rest obtained from reference TRBV11-2 and TRBJ2-4, is as follows: EAGVAQSPRYKIIEKRQSVAFWCNPISGHATLYWYQQILGQGPKLLIQFQNNGVVDDSQLPKDRFSAERLKGVDSTLKIQPAKLEDSAVYLCASSLPRGQGRENIQYFGAGTRLSVL.

This clone appeared a single time. The V gene is TRBV15, the J gene TRBJ2-1; 7 bases are a match to TRBD2. Trimming at V came to 5 bases and at J to 6 bases, leaving 13 bases not matched to a gene. Germline assignment: CDR1 LNHNV and CDR2 YYDKDF (reference sequence). The CDR3 consists of 16 residues. Here the CDR3 DNA reads TGTGCCACCAGCGGAACCCAAAAGATAGCGGGCAATGAGCAGTTCTTC. It encodes CATSGTQKIAGNEQFF.

The gene calls are TRBV6-1 and TRBJ1-1; TRBD1 agrees at 12 bases. The CDR3 sequence is 16 residues long. V was clipped by 2 bases and J by 4 bases; unmatched bases: 5. Germline V lookup: CDR1 MNHNS, CDR2 SASEGT. The CDR3 is CASSETPGQGATEAFF. Written as DNA, the CDR3 is TGTGCCAGCAGTGAAACTCCGGGACAGGGGGCCACTGAAGCTTTCTTT.

This clone has just one count. J is TRBJ2-1 and V is TRBV27, with 13 positions matching TRBD2. Germline loops: CDR1 MNHEY, CDR2 SMNVEV (reference sequence). V was pared by 5 bases and J by 4 bases, with 17 bases of the junction left unmatched. This CDR3 is 20 amino acids long. The CDR3 DNA is TGTGCCAGCAGTACAATAGCCCCCCCGGGACTAGCGGGAACGTACAATGAGCAGTTCTTC. Amino acids: CASSTIAPPGLAGTYNEQFF.